The 21 T cell receptor beta chains below all came from one sample that was sequenced in a study of T cells expressing NK-cell markers (dated by TCRdb to about 2020). Libraries were prepared through 5' RACE. This sample was sequenced with an Illumina HiSeq 2000. TCRdb reprocessed the reads, so every CDR3 protein sequence counts as one entry and DNA is not shown. Per the sample table, the count is 300,000 to 500,000 distinct CDR3 sequences. Approximately 11% of the sample comes from the top ten. Source material: blood T cells: a sorted CD56 or NKG2C T cell subset, CD4+ or CD8+ T cells, or bulk PBMC T cells (not recorded which). The receptors were sampled from a woman in her forties or fifties in good health. Donor details come from another sample of the same person, matched by shared clones.

CDR3 amino acids: CAILLESRANEQFF. V is TRBV10-3 and J is TRBJ2-1; the TCRdb D gene call, TRBD1, has no DNA to confirm it. The CDR3 covers 14 residues. In germline, CDR1 is ENHRY, CDR2 SYGVKD.

The genes are TRBV12-3 or TRBV12-4 and TRBJ2-3; checking the TCRdb D call of TRBD2 is not possible without DNA. The CDR3 extends over 15 amino acids. This chain's CDR3 is CASSELAANTDTQYF.

The J gene is TRBJ2-2, the V gene TRBV29-1; the TRBD1 assignment by TCRdb is unverifiable without DNA. Germline V gene sequence: CDR1 SQVTM, CDR2 ANQGSEA. CDR3 length: 13 amino acids. The chain's CDR3 is CSVLTGSTGELFF.

The CDR3: CASSSYRDPQNEQFF. The chain combines TRBV12-3 or TRBV12-4 with TRBJ2-1; lacking DNA, the TRBD1 call made by TCRdb goes unchecked. The length of the CDR3 is 15 residues.

The chain uses TRBV12-3 or TRBV12-4 and TRBJ1-1; TCRdb proposes TRBD1, but this gene call is untestable without DNA. This CDR3 has 11 amino acids. The CDR3 sequence is CASRAGEEAFF.

The rearrangement joins TRBV24-1 to TRBJ2-1; TCRdb's D call, TRBD2, is unchecked because there is no DNA. CDR1 and CDR2 (germline): KGHDR, SFDVKD. The CDR3 has 16 amino acids. The CDR3 is CATSDWTSGDYNEQFF.

The chain has TRBV5-1 and TRBJ1-1; with no DNA, the TCRdb D assignment of TRBD1 cannot be verified. The germline V gene encodes CDR1 SGHRS and CDR2 YFSETQ. This CDR3 has 17 residues. Here the CDR3 reads CASSLDRGGVSRTEAFF.

The chain couples TRBV24-1 to TRBJ2-1; lacking DNA, the TRBD2 call made by TCRdb goes unchecked. CDR3 length: 13 residues. Per the germline V gene, CDR1 is KGHDR and CDR2 is SFDVKD. CDR3 loop: CATALAGVGEQFF.

The V call is TRBV20-1, the J call TRBJ2-1; the TCRdb D gene call, TRBD2, has no DNA to confirm it. The CDR3 sequence is 16 residues long. The germline V gene encodes CDR1 DFQATT and CDR2 SNEGSKA (reference sequence). The CDR3 reads CSAEPAGLRSYNEQFF.

The chain links TRBV10-3 to TRBJ2-7; TCRdb picks TRBD1, but there is no DNA to check that call. Germline CDR1 ENHRY, CDR2 SYGVKD. This CDR3 spans 13 amino acids. CDR3 sequence reads: CAIGGTTPYEQYF.

The chain recombines TRBV5-4 with TRBJ1-2. Germline V gene sequence: CDR1 SGHNT, CDR2 YYREEE (reference sequence). This CDR3 comprises 13 residues. The CDR3 loop is CASSPNINYGYTF.

V gene TRBV4-1 combines with J gene TRBJ2-2; without DNA, the TCRdb call of TRBD1 cannot be checked. The CDR3 loop spans 16 amino acids. Germline CDR1 is MGHRA and CDR2 is YSYEKL. The CDR3 loop is CASSQSGGAGTGELFF.

The CDR3 here is CASSSQPPGMETQYF. The chain carries TRBV5-5 and TRBJ2-5; with no DNA, the TCRdb D assignment of TRBD1 cannot be verified. CDR1 SGHKS and CDR2 YYEKEE come from the germline V gene (reference sequence). This CDR3 comprises 15 residues.

The genes are TRBV9 and TRBJ1-1; with no DNA, the TCRdb D assignment of TRBD1 cannot be verified. This CDR3 contains 11 residues. The V gene's germline CDR1 is SGDLS and CDR2 YYNGEE. The CDR3 is CASGGGREAFF.

J is TRBJ2-1 and V is TRBV6-5; TCRdb returns TRBD1, unconfirmable since there is no DNA. The CDR3 length is 11 residues. The germline V gene encodes CDR1 MNHEY and CDR2 SVGAGI. The CDR3 loop is CATGDIHEQFF.

This rearrangement joins TRBV9 to TRBJ1-5. Germline CDR1 is SGDLS and CDR2 is YYNGEE. The CDR3 extends over 18 amino acids. CDR3 loop: CASSVSGQKAFWYQPQHF.

The chain employs TRBV29-1 and TRBJ2-2; the D call from TCRdb, TRBD2, cannot be confirmed without DNA. CDR1 is SQVTM, CDR2 ANQGSEA, per germline. The CDR3 loop spans 14 amino acids. CDR3 protein: CSVGGLMNTGELFF.

The chain combines TRBV11-3 with TRBJ2-5; with no DNA, the TCRdb D assignment of TRBD1 cannot be verified. Looked up from germline, CDR1 is SGHNT and CDR2 is YENEEA. The CDR3 is 17 amino acids. This chain's CDR3 is CASSLEIGGPSRETQYF.

The chain links TRBV5-1 to TRBJ1-2; the D call of TRBD1 rests on TCRdb alone, since no DNA is present to check it. The CDR3 extends over 14 amino acids. Germline V gene data show CDR1 as SGHRS and CDR2 as YFSETQ. The CDR3 is CASSLSPGRYGYTF.

This sequence joins TRBV5-1 and TRBJ2-1; TCRdb proposes TRBD2, but this gene call is untestable without DNA. Germline CDR1 SGHRS, CDR2 YFSETQ. The CDR3 consists of 16 residues. CDR3 protein: CASSITGTGPYNEQFF. Full variable domain (missing parts from reference TRBV5-1 and TRBJ2-1): KAGVTQTPRYLIKTRGQQVTLSCSPISGHRSVSWYQQTPGQGLQFLFEYFSETQRNKGNFPGRFSGRQFSNSRSEMNVSTLELGDSALYLCASSITGTGPYNEQFFGPGTRLTVL.

This chain uses TRBV5-5 with TRBJ2-7; TCRdb's assignment of TRBD2 cannot be checked, as there is no DNA. The CDR3 covers 14 residues. Germline lookup yields CDR1 SGHKS and CDR2 YYEKEE (reference sequence). CDR3 loop: CASSFAGARYEQYF.